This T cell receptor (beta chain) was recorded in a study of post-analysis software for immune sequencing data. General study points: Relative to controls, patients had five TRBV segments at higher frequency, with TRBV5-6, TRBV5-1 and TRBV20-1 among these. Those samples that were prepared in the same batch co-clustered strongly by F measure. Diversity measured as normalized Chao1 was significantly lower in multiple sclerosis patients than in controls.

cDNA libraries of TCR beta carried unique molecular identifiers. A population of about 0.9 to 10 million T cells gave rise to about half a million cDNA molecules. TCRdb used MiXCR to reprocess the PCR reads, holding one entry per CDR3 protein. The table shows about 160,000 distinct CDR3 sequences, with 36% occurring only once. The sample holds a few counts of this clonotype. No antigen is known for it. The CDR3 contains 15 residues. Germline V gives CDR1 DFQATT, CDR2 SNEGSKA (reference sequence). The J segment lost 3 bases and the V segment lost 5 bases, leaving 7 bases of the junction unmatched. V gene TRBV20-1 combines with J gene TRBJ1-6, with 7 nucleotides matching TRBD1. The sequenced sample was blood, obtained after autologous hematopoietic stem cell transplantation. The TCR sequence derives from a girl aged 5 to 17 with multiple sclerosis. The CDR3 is CSASMGQIYNSPLHF. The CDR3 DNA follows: TGCAGTGCTTCTATGGGACAGATCTATAATTCACCCCTCCACTTT.